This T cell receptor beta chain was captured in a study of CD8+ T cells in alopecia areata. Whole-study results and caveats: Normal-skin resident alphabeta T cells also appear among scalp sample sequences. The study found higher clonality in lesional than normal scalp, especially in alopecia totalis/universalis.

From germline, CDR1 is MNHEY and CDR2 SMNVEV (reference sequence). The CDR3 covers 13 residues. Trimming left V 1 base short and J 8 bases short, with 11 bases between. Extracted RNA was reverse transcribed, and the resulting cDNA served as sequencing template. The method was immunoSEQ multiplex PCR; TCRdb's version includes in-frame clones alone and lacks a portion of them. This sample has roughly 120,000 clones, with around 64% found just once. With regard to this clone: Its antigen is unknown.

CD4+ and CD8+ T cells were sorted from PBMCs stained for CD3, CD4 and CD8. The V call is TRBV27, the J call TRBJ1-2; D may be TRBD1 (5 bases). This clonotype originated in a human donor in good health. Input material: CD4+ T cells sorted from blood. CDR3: CASSLWGRGGYTF. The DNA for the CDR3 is TGTGCCAGCAGTTTATGGGGTCGGGGCGGCTACACCTTC.